This T cell receptor (beta chain) was documented in a study of post-analysis software for immune sequencing data. Study results and limitations: Clustering by F measure revealed strong co-clustering among samples prepared together in one batch. The study found TRBV5-6, TRBV5-1 and TRBV20-1 among a few TRBV segments more frequent in patients than controls.

The V segment lost 4 bases and the J segment 4 bases; nucleotides outside the gene matches: 7. Germline lookup yields CDR1 MGHRA and CDR2 YSYEKL. The CDR3 is 15 amino acids. On this clonotype itself: The antigen remains unidentified.

Unique molecular identifiers were carried by the TCR beta cDNA libraries. TCRdb recomputed calls from the PCR reads with MiXCR, one row per CDR3 protein. The sample gives more than 500,000 distinct CDR3 sequences, under 40% of which show up once; around 5.9% is in the top ten. This receptor was taken from a girl younger than 18 with multiple sclerosis. The rearrangement uses TRBV4-1 and TRBJ2-3; 8 bases are a match to TRBD2. The sequenced sample was blood. Here the CDR3 reads CASSRVSGGADTQYF. The CDR3 DNA is TGCGCCAGCAGCCGTGTTTCGGGGGGGGCAGATACGCAGTATTTT.